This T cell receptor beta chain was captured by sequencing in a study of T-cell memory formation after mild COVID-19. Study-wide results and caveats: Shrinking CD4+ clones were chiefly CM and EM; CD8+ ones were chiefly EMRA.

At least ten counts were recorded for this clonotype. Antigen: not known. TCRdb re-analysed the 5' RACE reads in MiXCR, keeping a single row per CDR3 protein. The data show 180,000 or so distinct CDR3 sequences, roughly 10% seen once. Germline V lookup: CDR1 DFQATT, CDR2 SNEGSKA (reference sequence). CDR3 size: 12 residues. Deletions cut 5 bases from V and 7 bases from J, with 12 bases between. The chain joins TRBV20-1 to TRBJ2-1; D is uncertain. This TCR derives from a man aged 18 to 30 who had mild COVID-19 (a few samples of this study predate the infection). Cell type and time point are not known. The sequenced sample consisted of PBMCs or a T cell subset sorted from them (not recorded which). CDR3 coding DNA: TGCAGTGCTCCTAGGTCGGATAATGAGCAGTTCTTC. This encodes CSAPRSDNEQFF.